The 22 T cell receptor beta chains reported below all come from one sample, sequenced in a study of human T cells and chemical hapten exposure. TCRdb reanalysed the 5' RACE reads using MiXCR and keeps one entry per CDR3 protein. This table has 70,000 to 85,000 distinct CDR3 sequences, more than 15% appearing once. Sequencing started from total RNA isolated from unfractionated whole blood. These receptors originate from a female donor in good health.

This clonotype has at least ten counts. The CDR3 loop reads CASWGMSAGPLGEQYF. Written as DNA, the CDR3 is TGTGCCAGCTGGGGGATGTCAGCGGGTCCCTTAGGCGAGCAGTACTTC. The V and J genes are TRBV28 and TRBJ2-7; a possible D gene is TRBD2 (6 bases). The V gene lost 8 bases and the J gene lost 6 bases, with 26 bases spanning the gap. This CDR3 has 16 amino acids. CDR1 is MDHEN, CDR2 SYDVKM, per germline.

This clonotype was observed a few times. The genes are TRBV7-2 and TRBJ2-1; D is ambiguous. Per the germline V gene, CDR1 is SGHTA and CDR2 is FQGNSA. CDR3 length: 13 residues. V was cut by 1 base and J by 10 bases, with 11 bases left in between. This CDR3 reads CASSLGPSGEQFF. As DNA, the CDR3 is TGTGCCAGCAGCTTAGGGCCCTCCGGGGAGCAGTTCTTC.

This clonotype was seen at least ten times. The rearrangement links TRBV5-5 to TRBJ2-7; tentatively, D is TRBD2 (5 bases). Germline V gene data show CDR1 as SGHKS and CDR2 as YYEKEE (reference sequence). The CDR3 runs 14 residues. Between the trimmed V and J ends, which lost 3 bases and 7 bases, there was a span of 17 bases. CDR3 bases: TGTGCCAGCAGCTCCTACCGGACTGGCATGGAGCAGTACTTC. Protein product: CASSSYRTGMEQYF.

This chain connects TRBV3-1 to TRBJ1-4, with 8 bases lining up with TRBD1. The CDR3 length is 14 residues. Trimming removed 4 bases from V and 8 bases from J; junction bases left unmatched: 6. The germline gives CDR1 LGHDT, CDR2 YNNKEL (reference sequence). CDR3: CASSRGTGHEKLFF. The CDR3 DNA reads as TGTGCCAGCAGCCGAGGGACAGGTCACGAAAAACTGTTTTTT.

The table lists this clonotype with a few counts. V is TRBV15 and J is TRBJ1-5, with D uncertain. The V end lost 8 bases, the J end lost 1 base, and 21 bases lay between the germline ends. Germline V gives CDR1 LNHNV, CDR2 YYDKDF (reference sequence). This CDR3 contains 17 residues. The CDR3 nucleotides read TGTGCCACCGAGCTCAGAACCGGGGTTCGGAGCAATCAGCCCCAGCATTTT. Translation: CATELRTGVRSNQPQHF.

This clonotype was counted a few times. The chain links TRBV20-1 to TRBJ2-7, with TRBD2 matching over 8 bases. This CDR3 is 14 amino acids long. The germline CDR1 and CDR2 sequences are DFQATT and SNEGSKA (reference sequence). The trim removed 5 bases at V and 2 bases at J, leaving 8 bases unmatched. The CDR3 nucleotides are TGCAGTGCTCCCAGCGGGAGTAGTCCCTACGAGCAGTACTTC. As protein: CSAPSGSSPYEQYF.

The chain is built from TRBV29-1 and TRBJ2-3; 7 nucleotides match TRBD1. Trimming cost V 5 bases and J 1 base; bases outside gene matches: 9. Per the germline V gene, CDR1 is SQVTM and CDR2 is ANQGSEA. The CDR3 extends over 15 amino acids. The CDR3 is CSVLYRDRGTDTQYF. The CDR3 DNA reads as TGCAGCGTTCTTTACCGAGACAGGGGCACAGATACGCAGTATTTT.

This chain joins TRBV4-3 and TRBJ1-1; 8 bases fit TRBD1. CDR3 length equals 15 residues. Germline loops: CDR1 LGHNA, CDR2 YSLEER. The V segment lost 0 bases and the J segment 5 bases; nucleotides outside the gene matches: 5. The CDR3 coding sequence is TGCGCCAGCAGCCAAGATGGCCAGGGGGCTACTGAAGCTTTCTTT. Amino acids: CASSQDGQGATEAFF.

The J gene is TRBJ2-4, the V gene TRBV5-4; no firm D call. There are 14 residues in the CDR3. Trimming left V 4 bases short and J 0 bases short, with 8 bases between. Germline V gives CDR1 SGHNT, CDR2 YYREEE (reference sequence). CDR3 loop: CASSDRIAKNIQYF. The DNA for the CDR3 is TGTGCCAGCAGCGACCGAATAGCCAAAAACATTCAGTACTTC.

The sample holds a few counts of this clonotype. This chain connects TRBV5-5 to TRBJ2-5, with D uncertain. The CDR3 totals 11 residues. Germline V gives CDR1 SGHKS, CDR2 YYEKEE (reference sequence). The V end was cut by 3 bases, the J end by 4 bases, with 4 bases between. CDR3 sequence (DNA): TGTGCCAGCAGCTGGAGAGAGACCCAGTACTTC. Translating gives CASSWRETQYF.

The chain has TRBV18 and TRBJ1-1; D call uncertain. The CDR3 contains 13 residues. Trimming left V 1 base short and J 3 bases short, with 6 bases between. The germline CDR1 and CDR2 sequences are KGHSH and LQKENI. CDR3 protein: CASSPLIDTEAFF. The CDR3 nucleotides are TGTGCCAGCTCACCACTTATAGACACTGAAGCTTTCTTT. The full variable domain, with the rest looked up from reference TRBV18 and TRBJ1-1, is NAGVMQNPRHLVRRRGQEARLRCSPMKGHSHVYWYRQLPEEGLKFMVYLQKENIIDESGMPKERFSAEFPKEGPSILRIQQVVRGDSAAYFCASSPLIDTEAFFGQGTRLTVV.

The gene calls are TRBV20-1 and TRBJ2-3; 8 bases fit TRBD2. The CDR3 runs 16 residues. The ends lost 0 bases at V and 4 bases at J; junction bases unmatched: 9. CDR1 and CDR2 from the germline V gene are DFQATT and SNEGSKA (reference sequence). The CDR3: CSARDSSGSTADTQYF. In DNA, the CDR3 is TGCAGTGCTAGAGATTCAAGCGGGAGTACCGCAGATACGCAGTATTTT.

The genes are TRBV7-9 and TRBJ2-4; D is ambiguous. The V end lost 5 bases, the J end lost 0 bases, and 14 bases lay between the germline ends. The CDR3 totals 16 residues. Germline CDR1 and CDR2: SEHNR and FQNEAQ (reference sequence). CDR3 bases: TGTGCCAGCAGCGCGCCGGTTTTTCAAGCCAAAAACATTCAGTACTTC. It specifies CASSAPVFQAKNIQYF.

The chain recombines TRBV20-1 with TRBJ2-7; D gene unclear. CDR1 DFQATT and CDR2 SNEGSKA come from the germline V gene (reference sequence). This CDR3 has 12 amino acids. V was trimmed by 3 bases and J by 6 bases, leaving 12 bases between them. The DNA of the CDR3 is TGCAGTGCTAGGGAACCAAGTGGCGAGCAGTACTTC. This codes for CSAREPSGEQYF.

The CDR3 loop reads CSASTAGTGGEYGYTF. The DNA of the CDR3 is TGCAGTGCTAGTACCGCCGGGACAGGGGGCGAGTATGGCTACACCTTC. The genes are TRBV20-1 and TRBJ1-2; 12 bases match TRBD1. The germline CDR1 and CDR2 sequences are DFQATT and SNEGSKA (reference sequence). The CDR3 sequence is 16 residues long. V gave up 3 bases and J gave up 5 bases; unmatched junction bases: 10.

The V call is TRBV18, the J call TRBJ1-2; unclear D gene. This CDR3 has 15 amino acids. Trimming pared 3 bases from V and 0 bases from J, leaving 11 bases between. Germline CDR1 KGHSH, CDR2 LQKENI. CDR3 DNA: TGTGCCAGCTCACCGAGGCAGGATGCTAACTATGGCTACACCTTC. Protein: CASSPRQDANYGYTF.

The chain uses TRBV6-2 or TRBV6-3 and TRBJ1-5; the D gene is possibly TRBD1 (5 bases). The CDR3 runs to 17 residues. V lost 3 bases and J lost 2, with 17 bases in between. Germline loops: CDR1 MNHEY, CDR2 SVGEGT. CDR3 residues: CASSYGIGGAGNQPQHF. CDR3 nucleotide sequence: TGTGCCAGCAGTTATGGGATTGGGGGAGCCGGCAATCAGCCCCAGCATTTT.

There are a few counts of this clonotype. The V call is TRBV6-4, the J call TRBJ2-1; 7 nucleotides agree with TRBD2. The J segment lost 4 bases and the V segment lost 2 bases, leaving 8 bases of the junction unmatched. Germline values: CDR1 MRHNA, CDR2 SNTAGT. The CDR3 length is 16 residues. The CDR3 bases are TGTGCCAGCAGTGACCCTGCTAGCGGACTATACAATGAGCAGTTCTTC. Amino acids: CASSDPASGLYNEQFF.

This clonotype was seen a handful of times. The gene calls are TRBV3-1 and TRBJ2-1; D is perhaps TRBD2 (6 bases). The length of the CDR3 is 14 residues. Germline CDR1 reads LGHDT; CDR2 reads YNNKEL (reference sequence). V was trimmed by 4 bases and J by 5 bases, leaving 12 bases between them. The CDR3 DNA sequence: TGTGCCAGCAGCCTTCAGGGAGGAGACAATGAGCAGTTCTTC. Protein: CASSLQGGDNEQFF.

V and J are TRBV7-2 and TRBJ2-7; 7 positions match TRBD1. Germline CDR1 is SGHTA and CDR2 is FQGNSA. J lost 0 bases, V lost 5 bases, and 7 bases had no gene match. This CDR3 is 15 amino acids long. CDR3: CASSRQGGSSYEQYF. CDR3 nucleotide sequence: TGTGCCAGCAGCAGACAGGGTGGGAGCTCCTACGAGCAGTACTTC.

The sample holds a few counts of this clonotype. The CDR3 DNA reads TGTGCCAGCAGCCAAGATAGGAGCCAGGGTTTCGCTGGGGCCAACGTCCTGACTTTC. This gives the protein CASSQDRSQGFAGANVLTF. V gene TRBV3-1 combines with J gene TRBJ2-6; maybe TRBD1 (5 bases). Deletions cut 0 bases from V and 2 bases from J, with 17 bases between. The CDR3 runs to 19 residues. The germline V gene has CDR1 LGHDT and CDR2 YNNKEL (reference sequence). The entire variable domain, with the rest obtained from reference TRBV3-1 and TRBJ2-6, is as follows: DTAVSQTPKYLVTQMGNDKSIKCEQNLGHDTMYWYKQDSKKFLKIMFSYNNKELIINETVPNRFSPKSPDKAHLNLHINSLELGDSAVYFCASSQDRSQGFAGANVLTFGAGSRLTVL.

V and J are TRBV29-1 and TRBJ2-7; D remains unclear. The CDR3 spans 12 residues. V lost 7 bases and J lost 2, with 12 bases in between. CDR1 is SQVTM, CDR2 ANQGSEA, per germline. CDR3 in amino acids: CSAIGSPYEQYF. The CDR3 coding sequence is TGCAGCGCAATTGGCAGTCCCTACGAGCAGTACTTC.